This T cell receptor beta chain was sequenced for a study of cytomegalovirus exposure and HLA in healthy donors. Study-level background: The same platform was used for the 120 validation repertoires and the 650 to 800 first-cohort repertoires, a later analysis reported. Study-wide results and caveats: The TCR clusters that emerged in the first cohort tended, a later analysis found, to co-occur in the approximately 120 validation repertoires. For cytomegalovirus status, the classifier reportedly gave diagnoses with high specificity and sensitivity. Most sequenced TCRs were rare (though some public TCRs occurred in many donors).

Losses at the gene ends were 9 bases for V and 2 bases for J; bases not matched to a gene: 11. Germline CDR1 MDHEN, CDR2 SYDVKM. CDR3 length: 17 residues. Clones were sequenced by immunoSEQ multiplex PCR, and TCRdb holds only the in-frame ones, with some missing. The sample has approximately 65,000 clones, nearly 95% seen once. Details on this clone: Antigen: not known.

This clonotype was obtained from a man between 18 and 29 years old in good health and CMV-seropositive. The V call is TRBV28, the J call TRBJ2-6; 9 bases agree with TRBD1. Material: PBMCs. The CDR3 bases are TGTGCCAGTAAAAGCTGGACAGGGGACCCTGGGGCCAACGTCCTGACTTTC. Amino acids: CASKSWTGDPGANVLTF.